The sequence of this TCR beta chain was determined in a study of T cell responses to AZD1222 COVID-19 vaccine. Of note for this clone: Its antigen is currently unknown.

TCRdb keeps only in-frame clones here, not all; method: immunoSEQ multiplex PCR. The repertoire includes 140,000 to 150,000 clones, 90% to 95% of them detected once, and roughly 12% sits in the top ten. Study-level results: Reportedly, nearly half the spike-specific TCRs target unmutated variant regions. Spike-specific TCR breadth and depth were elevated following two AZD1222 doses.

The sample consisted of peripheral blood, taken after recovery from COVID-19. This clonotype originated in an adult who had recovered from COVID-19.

DNA of the CDR3: TGTGCCAGCAGCCTCACTAGTGGGGAAAACAATGAGCAGTTCTTC. This sequence encodes CASSLTSGENNEQFF. The chain carries TRBV7-8 and TRBJ2-1, with D possibly being TRBD2 (5 bases). The CDR3 has 15 residues. Trimming left V 5 bases short and J 5 bases short, with 16 bases between. Germline V CDR1 and CDR2: SGHVS, FQNEAQ.